These T cell receptor beta chains were read from a single sample in a study of T cell responses to AZD1222 COVID-19 vaccine. Method: immunoSEQ multiplex PCR; TCRdb's copy keeps in-frame clones and lacks some. The profile shows roughly 100,000 clones, 90% to 95% of them singletons. The sequenced sample was peripheral blood, obtained on day 0 of AZD1222 vaccination. These receptors were taken from an adult in good health. CDR3s include the opening cysteine and the closing phenylalanine or tryptophan. D genes are given only for firm matches. Expanded clones get a size class; other rows say once, few or many, or leave the size out.

v_gene: TRBV6-2/TRBV6-3
d_gene: NA
abundance: NA
j_gene: TRBJ2-3
CDR3aa: CASSYSGSSTTDTQYF
CDR3nt: TGTGCCAGCAGTTACTCAGGCAGTAGCACCACAGATACGCAGTATTTT

v_gene: TRBV7-9
d_gene: TRBD1
abundance: NA
j_gene: TRBJ2-3
CDR3aa: CASRPKQGEKGAADTQYF
CDR3nt: TGTGCCAGCAGACCTAAACAGGGGGAGAAAGGTGCTGCAGATACGCAGTATTTT

v_gene: TRBV27
d_gene: TRBD2
abundance: NA
j_gene: TRBJ2-1
CDR3aa: CASTKSGSPGNEQFF
CDR3nt: TGTGCCAGCACTAAAAGCGGGAGTCCTGGCAATGAGCAGTTCTTC

v_gene: TRBV11-2
d_gene: TRBD2
abundance: NA
j_gene: TRBJ2-7
CDR3aa: CASSYGLAGVEQYF
CDR3nt: TGTGCCAGCAGCTACGGACTAGCGGGAGTTGAGCAGTACTTC

v_gene: TRBV11-3
d_gene: TRBD2
abundance: once
j_gene: TRBJ2-3
CDR3aa: CASSENSGRGTDTQYF
CDR3nt: TGTGCCAGCAGCGAAAATAGCGGGAGAGGGACAGATACGCAGTATTTT

v_gene: TRBV28
d_gene: TRBD1
abundance: once
j_gene: TRBJ1-2
CDR3aa: CASTSPGGLGYGYTF
CDR3nt: TGTGCCAGCACCTCCCCAGGGGGGCTGGGTTATGGCTACACCTTC

v_gene: TRBV19
d_gene: NA
abundance: NA
j_gene: TRBJ1-2
CDR3aa: CASSIYRDGDYGYTF
CDR3nt: TGTGCCAGTAGTATTTACAGGGATGGTGACTATGGCTACACCTTC

v_gene: TRBV11-2
d_gene: TRBD2
abundance: NA
j_gene: TRBJ2-7
CDR3aa: CASSGGLAGGAYEQYF
CDR3nt: TGTGCCAGCAGCGGGGGACTAGCGGGAGGGGCCTACGAGCAGTACTTC

v_gene: TRBV2
d_gene: NA
abundance: NA
j_gene: TRBJ1-1
CDR3aa: CASSLTGGPGTEAFF
CDR3nt: TGTGCCAGCAGCCTGACCGGGGGGCCGGGCACTGAAGCTTTCTTT

v_gene: TRBV20-1
d_gene: NA
abundance: NA
j_gene: TRBJ2-7
CDR3aa: CSASIGGDGSYEQYF
CDR3nt: TGCAGTGCTAGTATAGGGGGGGATGGGTCCTACGAGCAGTACTTC

v_gene: TRBV30
d_gene: NA
abundance: NA
j_gene: TRBJ1-2
CDR3aa: CAFQTGNSNYGYTF
CDR3nt: TGTGCCTTTCAGACGGGTAACTCTAACTATGGCTACACCTTC

v_gene: TRBV5-4
d_gene: TRBD1
abundance: NA
j_gene: TRBJ2-2
CDR3aa: CASSLDPSGGIAGELFF
CDR3nt: TGTGCCAGCAGCTTGGACCCATCAGGGGGCATTGCCGGGGAGCTGTTTTTT

v_gene: TRBV14
d_gene: TRBD2
abundance: few
j_gene: TRBJ2-1
CDR3aa: CASSPPGLAAYNEQFF
CDR3nt: TGTGCCAGCAGCCCGCCGGGACTAGCGGCTTACAATGAGCAGTTCTTC

v_gene: TRBV4-2
d_gene: NA
abundance: NA
j_gene: TRBJ2-3
CDR3aa: CASSQNSLGSGTDTQYF
CDR3nt: TGTGCCAGCAGCCAAAACTCACTAGGGAGCGGCACAGATACGCAGTATTTT

v_gene: TRBV11-2
d_gene: NA
abundance: NA
j_gene: TRBJ1-1
CDR3aa: CASSRELNTEAFF
CDR3nt: TGTGCCAGCAGCCGTGAATTGAACACTGAAGCTTTCTTT

v_gene: TRBV19
d_gene: NA
abundance: few
j_gene: TRBJ2-7
CDR3aa: CASSRKVSSYEQYF
CDR3nt: TGTGCCAGTAGTCGAAAGGTCAGCTCCTACGAGCAGTACTTC

v_gene: TRBV6-5
d_gene: NA
abundance: NA
j_gene: TRBJ1-2
CDR3aa: CASSYEGSAWVGYTF
CDR3nt: TGTGCCAGCAGTTACGAGGGCAGTGCCTGGGTTGGCTACACCTTC

v_gene: TRBV3-1/TRBV3-2
d_gene: NA
abundance: NA
j_gene: TRBJ1-3
CDR3aa: CASSQMRRISGNTIYF
CDR3nt: TGTGCCAGCAGCCAGATGCGACGGATCTCTGGAAACACCATATATTTT

v_gene: TRBV9
d_gene: NA
abundance: NA
j_gene: TRBJ1-4
CDR3aa: CASGTRGATNEKLFF
CDR3nt: TGTGCCAGCGGGACGAGGGGGGCAACTAATGAAAAACTGTTTTTT

v_gene: TRBV29-1
d_gene: NA
abundance: NA
j_gene: TRBJ1-2
CDR3aa: CSVDRPFGDGYTF
CDR3nt: TGCAGCGTTGATAGGCCCTTTGGAGATGGCTACACCTTC

v_gene: TRBV18
d_gene: TRBD2
abundance: NA
j_gene: TRBJ2-7
CDR3aa: CASSPLSGRVDEQYF
CDR3nt: TGTGCCAGCTCACCCCTGAGCGGGAGGGTAGACGAGCAGTACTTC

v_gene: TRBV6-5
d_gene: NA
abundance: NA
j_gene: TRBJ2-2
CDR3aa: CASSYLHGELFF
CDR3nt: TGTGCCAGCAGTTACTTGCACGGGGAGCTGTTTTTT

v_gene: TRBV7-9
d_gene: NA
abundance: NA
j_gene: TRBJ2-2
CDR3aa: CASSPPLGTQLFF
CDR3nt: TGTGCCAGCAGCCCCCCGCTGGGGACCCAGCTGTTTTTT

v_gene: TRBV30
d_gene: NA
abundance: NA
j_gene: TRBJ1-4
CDR3aa: CAWRTTVATNEKLFF
CDR3nt: TGTGCCTGGAGAACGACAGTTGCAACTAATGAAAAACTGTTTTTT

v_gene: TRBV20-1
d_gene: NA
abundance: NA
j_gene: TRBJ1-4
CDR3aa: CSADNEKLFF
CDR3nt: TGCAGTGCTGACAATGAGAAACTGTTTTTT

v_gene: TRBV7-3
d_gene: NA
abundance: NA
j_gene: TRBJ1-1
CDR3aa: CASSSRGGNTEAFF
CDR3nt: TGTGCCAGCAGCTCCAGGGGTGGGAACACTGAAGCTTTCTTT

v_gene: TRBV7-9
d_gene: NA
abundance: few
j_gene: TRBJ2-7
CDR3aa: CASSYGRYEQYF
CDR3nt: TGTGCCAGCAGCTATGGGAGGTACGAGCAGTACTTC

v_gene: TRBV7-8
d_gene: TRBD2
abundance: NA
j_gene: TRBJ2-4
CDR3aa: CASSTTGTSGTEAKNIQYF
CDR3nt: TGTGCCAGCAGCACCACCGGGACTAGCGGCACCGAAGCCAAAAACATTCAGTACTTC

v_gene: TRBV28
d_gene: TRBD2
abundance: NA
j_gene: TRBJ2-1
CDR3aa: CASLAGGYNEQFF
CDR3nt: TGTGCCAGCTTAGCGGGGGGTTACAATGAGCAGTTCTTC

v_gene: TRBV5-1
d_gene: NA
abundance: once
j_gene: TRBJ2-1
CDR3aa: CASSPSLGLGGREQFF
CDR3nt: TGCGCCAGCAGCCCCAGCCTGGGACTGGGGGGACGGGAGCAGTTCTTC

v_gene: TRBV19
d_gene: NA
abundance: NA
j_gene: TRBJ2-4
CDR3aa: CASSTPPWGQNIQYF
CDR3nt: TGTGCCAGTAGTACCCCCCCGTGGGGCCAAAACATTCAGTACTTC

v_gene: TRBV7-2
d_gene: NA
abundance: NA
j_gene: TRBJ2-7
CDR3aa: CASSLSGPGPEGTYEQYF
CDR3nt: TGTGCCAGCAGCTTATCAGGTCCCGGCCCGGAGGGGACCTACGAGCAGTACTTC

v_gene: TRBV19
d_gene: TRBD1
abundance: few
j_gene: TRBJ1-2
CDR3aa: CASSAGRTGGGYTF
CDR3nt: TGTGCCAGTAGTGCGGGCCGGACAGGCGGTGGCTACACCTTC

v_gene: TRBV6-1
d_gene: NA
abundance: NA
j_gene: TRBJ1-5
CDR3aa: CASSERGGNQPQHF
CDR3nt: TGTGCCAGCAGTGAACGGGGGGGCAATCAGCCCCAGCATTTT

v_gene: TRBV19
d_gene: TRBD2
abundance: NA
j_gene: TRBJ2-2
CDR3aa: CASSPRGLAGAGELFF
CDR3nt: TGTGCCAGTAGTCCCCGAGGACTAGCGGGAGCCGGGGAGCTGTTTTTT

v_gene: TRBV7-9
d_gene: NA
abundance: NA
j_gene: TRBJ1-1
CDR3aa: CASSLIGTEAFF
CDR3nt: TGTGCCAGCAGCTTAATAGGCACTGAAGCTTTCTTT

v_gene: TRBV28
d_gene: NA
abundance: NA
j_gene: TRBJ1-1
CDR3aa: CASSLPGRTEAFF
CDR3nt: TGTGCCAGCAGTTTGCCGGGAAGGACTGAAGCTTTCTTT

v_gene: TRBV10-3
d_gene: TRBD1
abundance: NA
j_gene: TRBJ1-1
CDR3aa: CAISAFGQGGTEAFF
CDR3nt: TGTGCCATCAGCGCCTTCGGACAGGGGGGTACTGAAGCTTTCTTT

v_gene: TRBV6-5
d_gene: NA
abundance: NA
j_gene: TRBJ1-6
CDR3aa: CASSRVRGDSPLHF
CDR3nt: TGTGCCAGCAGCCGGGTCAGGGGCGATTCACCCCTCCACTTT

v_gene: TRBV10-2
d_gene: TRBD2
abundance: NA
j_gene: TRBJ2-3
CDR3aa: CASTTSGRGDTQYF
CDR3nt: TGCGCCAGCACTACTAGCGGGAGAGGAGATACGCAGTATTTT

v_gene: TRBV3-1/TRBV3-2
d_gene: NA
abundance: once
j_gene: TRBJ1-4
CDR3aa: CASTPTGVEKLFF
CDR3nt: TGTGCCAGCACCCCGACAGGAGTTGAAAAACTGTTTTTT

v_gene: TRBV6-1
d_gene: TRBD2
abundance: NA
j_gene: TRBJ2-1
CDR3aa: CASSVGGGLAGGGEQFF
CDR3nt: TGTGCCAGCAGTGTGGGGGGAGGACTAGCGGGAGGAGGTGAGCAGTTCTTC